The sample holds a few counts of the clone carrying this T cell receptor (beta chain). Antigen unknown. With 6 bases removed from V and 0 bases from J, the gap between germline ends came to 23 bases. Germline lookup yields CDR1 DFQATT and CDR2 SNEGSKA (reference sequence). This CDR3 spans 17 amino acids. With a J-beta primer mix and a sample-barcoded 5' primer, a second PCR ran roughly 6 to 12 cycles. With 12 random nucleotides, a template-switch adaptor tagged each individual cDNA molecule. Via MiXCR, TCRdb re-called the 5' RACE reads, giving one row per CDR3 protein. Found here are some 1,500,000 distinct CDR3 sequences, approximately 42% of them singletons; the top ten hold under 5%. This sample is drawn from a study of blood T cells in healthy people across ages. Study-wide findings and caveats: Unsorted PBMCs ruled out conclusive naive versus antigen-experienced comparison.

Caucasian, healthy and from Russia, the donors were aged between roughly 6 and 95. V is TRBV20-1 and J is TRBJ1-1; weak D call: TRBD1 (6 bases). This TCR was recovered from a woman aged 18-29 years in good health. Input material: blood. CDR3 protein: CSATNGQLVLMNTEAFF. CDR3 in DNA: TGCAGTGCAACTAACGGACAGCTAGTATTAATGAACACTGAAGCTTTCTTT.